Listed below are T cell receptor beta chains from one sample, sequenced in a study of blood T cell repertoires in COVID-19. TCRdb's table, derived via immunoSEQ multiplex PCR, lists solely in-frame clones and lacks some. The data hold about 250,000 clones, with 80% to 90% observed a single time. Sequencing used PBMCs or T cells enriched from blood (not recorded which). All receptors derive from a woman between 18 and 29 years old who had recovered from COVID-19. Both conserved end residues are part of each CDR3. A D gene is named only where the DNA matches it firmly. Size values are once, few and many counts, or a class for expanded clones, and some rows have none.

d_call,cdr3_length,j_call,v_call,clone_size,cdr3_nt,cdr3_aa
.,11,TRBJ2-5,TRBV2,.,TGTGCCAGCAGCAGAAAAGAGACCCAGTACTTC,CASSRKETQYF
.,14,TRBJ2-3,TRBV7-9,.,TGTGCCAGCAGCTTAACAGGGTCCACAGATACGCAGTATTTT,CASSLTGSTDTQYF
.,17,TRBJ2-3,TRBV15,.,TGTGCCACCAGCAGAGATCTCGTAGGTCACAGGGCAGATACGCAGTATTTT,CATSRDLVGHRADTQYF
.,15,TRBJ2-5,TRBV4-1,.,TGCGCCAGCAGCCAAGATGGAGGGGTTGGAGAGACCCAGTACTTC,CASSQDGGVGETQYF
.,13,TRBJ1-3,TRBV12-3/TRBV12-4,.,TGTGCCAGCAGTGTCCAGGCTGGAAACACCATATATTTT,CASSVQAGNTIYF
TRBD2,17,TRBJ2-5,TRBV5-1,.,TGCGCCAGCAGCCCCGGCGGGAGCGGGGGGGTCCAAGAGACCCAGTACTTC,CASSPGGSGGVQETQYF
.,13,TRBJ2-1,TRBV7-8,.,TGTGCCAGCAGCTTAAACAGGGTCAATGAGCAGTTCTTC,CASSLNRVNEQFF
TRBD2,13,TRBJ2-5,TRBV29-1,.,TGCAGCGTTGAATCGGGCGGGGGGGAGACCCAGTACTTC,CSVESGGGETQYF
TRBD1,15,TRBJ1-2,TRBV6-2/TRBV6-3,.,TGTGCCAGCAGTTACTTGCAGGGGGCGGGTTCTGGCTACACCTTC,CASSYLQGAGSGYTF
.,14,TRBJ1-6,TRBV27,.,TGTGCCAGCAGTTTGGGGGGGCTAAATTCACCCCTCCACTTT,CASSLGGLNSPLHF
TRBD1,14,TRBJ2-1,TRBV9,.,TGTGCCAGCACCTTCGGGGGACAGGGGAATGAGCAGTTCTTC,CASTFGGQGNEQFF
TRBD2,17,TRBJ2-3,TRBV3-1/TRBV3-2,.,TGTGCCAGCAGCCGAAACATAGCGGGGGGGCATTTAGATACGCAGTATTTT,CASSRNIAGGHLDTQYF
TRBD2,15,TRBJ2-5,TRBV3-1/TRBV3-2,.,TGTGCCAGCAGCCTAACTAGCGGGGGACAAGAGACCCAGTACTTC,CASSLTSGGQETQYF
.,15,TRBJ2-3,TRBV3-1/TRBV3-2,.,TGTGCCAGCAGCCAAATGCGAGTCGGGGGTGGTACGCAGTATTTT,CASSQMRVGGGTQYF
TRBD1,14,TRBJ1-5,TRBV2,.,TGTGCCAGCAGGTCCAGGGGGCTGTGGCAGCCCCAGCATTTT,CASRSRGLWQPQHF
.,14,TRBJ1-1,TRBV27,few,TGTGCCAGCATCCAGGGTGGTGGAAACACTGAAGCTTTCTTT,CASIQGGGNTEAFF
TRBD1,20,TRBJ1-4,TRBV5-1,.,TGCGCCAGCAGCTCGGCGGGACAGGGGGCGTGGGACGCAACTAATGAAAAACTGTTTTTT,CASSSAGQGAWDATNEKLFF
.,13,TRBJ1-1,TRBV29-1,.,TGCAGCATCTGGGACACCGCGAACACTGAAGCTTTCTTT,CSIWDTANTEAFF
.,14,TRBJ1-2,TRBV3-1/TRBV3-2,.,TGTGCCAGCAGCCAAAGACAGATGAACTATGGCTACACCTTC,CASSQRQMNYGYTF
.,13,TRBJ1-5,TRBV6-2/TRBV6-3,.,TGTGCCATCCGCCCCCATCTCAGGGGGCCCCAGCATTTT,CAIRPHLRGPQHF
TRBD1,12,TRBJ1-2,TRBV6-5,.,TGTGCCAGCCGACAGGGCCTATATGGCTACACCTTC,CASRQGLYGYTF
.,12,TRBJ1-2,TRBV6-5,.,TGTGCCAGCAGTCCCCCCATTGGGGACTGCACCTTC,CASSPPIGDCTF
TRBD2,15,TRBJ2-5,TRBV5-1,.,TGCGCCAGCAGCTCTCGGACTAGCGGCCAAGAGACCCAGTACTTC,CASSSRTSGQETQYF
.,15,TRBJ2-1,TRBV5-1,few,TGCGCCTGTAGCCCGGGGGACGGCTCCTACAATGAGCAGTTCTTC,CACSPGDGSYNEQFF
TRBD1,19,TRBJ2-2,TRBV4-2,once,TGTGCCAGCAGCCAAGATCAATTTGGGGCCAGGGGGCCCCCCGGGGAGCTGTTTTTT,CASSQDQFGARGPPGELFF
.,16,TRBJ1-5,TRBV4-1,.,TGCGCCAGCAGCCCCGTTGACAAGGTAAGGAATCAGCCCCAGCATTTT,CASSPVDKVRNQPQHF
.,13,TRBJ1-5,TRBV10-1,.,TGCGCCAGCAGTGAGTCCCAAAATCAGCCCCAGCATTTT,CASSESQNQPQHF
TRBD1,16,TRBJ1-5,TRBV18,.,TGTGCCAGCTCACCACGAGGGACAGTTATCAATCAGCCCCAGCATTTT,CASSPRGTVINQPQHF
.,15,TRBJ1-1,TRBV7-2,.,TGTGCCAGCAGCTTAGCGGGGGCCAAGAACACTGAAGCTTTCTTT,CASSLAGAKNTEAFF
TRBD2,17,TRBJ2-1,TRBV11-2,.,TGTGCCAGCAGCTTAGAGTCGGAGCCGGGACTAGCCCCTGAGCAGTTCTTC,CASSLESEPGLAPEQFF
TRBD1,14,TRBJ2-7,TRBV3-1/TRBV3-2,.,TGTGCCAGCGAGACGGGACAGGGGCTCGGCGAGCAGTACTTC,CASETGQGLGEQYF
.,15,TRBJ2-3,TRBV5-8,.,TGTGCCAGCAGCGCCGGGACATCGAGCCCAGATACGCAGTATTTT,CASSAGTSSPDTQYF
TRBD1,15,TRBJ1-1,TRBV18,.,TGTGCCAGCTCACCACTACAGGGGGCGAACACTGAAGCTTTCTTT,CASSPLQGANTEAFF
.,12,TRBJ1-2,TRBV28,few,TGTGCCAGCAGTTCCTCGTGGAGCGGCTACACCTTC,CASSSSWSGYTF
TRBD1,15,TRBJ1-5,TRBV4-2,.,TGTGCCAGCAGCCAAGGCCAGGGGGATAATCAGCCCCAGCATTTT,CASSQGQGDNQPQHF
.,11,TRBJ2-1,TRBV5-6,.,TGTGCCGGGGGGACGTGGGATGAGCAGTTCTTC,CAGGTWDEQFF
TRBD1,17,TRBJ1-4,TRBV11-3,.,TGTGCCAGCAGCTTAGATGTCCGGGACAGATGTAATGAAAAACTGTTTTTT,CASSLDVRDRCNEKLFF
.,16,TRBJ2-7,TRBV15,.,TGTGCCACCAGCAGAGATACGACCGGGTCCTTTCGCGAGCAGTACTTC,CATSRDTTGSFREQYF
TRBD1,13,TRBJ1-2,TRBV5-6,.,TGTGCCAGCAGCTTGACCCAGGGGGAGGGCTACACCTTC,CASSLTQGEGYTF
TRBD1,12,TRBJ1-2,TRBV7-9,.,TGTGCCAGCAGCAGAGACAGGGGTGGCTACACCTTC,CASSRDRGGYTF
.,14,TRBJ2-2,TRBV6-4,.,TGTGCCAGCAGTGACTCGACTAGTCCCGGGGAGCTGTTTTTT,CASSDSTSPGELFF